Listed here are 7 T cell receptor beta chains from one sample, sequenced in a study of OX40 agonist ivuxolimab in advanced cancers. The assay was immunoSEQ multiplex PCR, and TCRdb's table has in-frame clones only and misses some. The data contain some 96,000 clones, about 79% of them seen just once; the ten biggest clones take up more than 1.1%. The material was CD4+ or CD8+ T cells sorted from blood, obtained in a trial of the OX40 agonist ivuxolimab. Source of these receptors: an adult with an advanced solid tumor such as melanoma, head and neck, liver or kidney cancer.

A note on this clone: No DNA is shown, since the ends of the CDR3 on it are uncertain; the CDR3 is the one TCRdb lists. This sequence joins TRBV29-1 and TRBJ2-5; the table's D gene call, TRBD1, was not cross checked with the DNA. The CDR3 is made up of 17 amino acids, end residues included. Germline V gives CDR1 SQVTM, CDR2 ANQGSEA. This CDR3 is CSGSTLGQGHYQETQYF.

This clone was detected a few times. The V gene is TRBV20-1, the J gene TRBJ2-5, with D possibly TRBD1 on 5 matching bases. Germline V gene lookup returns CDR1 DFQATT and CDR2 SNEGSKA (reference sequence). Trimming left V 5 bases short and J 9 bases short, with 13 bases between. The CDR3 consists of 11 residues. DNA for the CDR3: TGCAGTGCTTCAGCGAAAGGGGCCCAGTACTTC. Amino acid sequence: CSASAKGAQYF.

The J gene is TRBJ1-1, the V gene TRBV6-5; D might be TRBD1 (6 bases). The V end was cut by 2 bases, the J end by 5 bases, with 9 bases between. The CDR3 runs to 13 residues. The germline V gene has CDR1 MNHEY and CDR2 SVGAGI. CDR3 in DNA: TGTGCCAGCAGTTACCCGGGGGCGACTGAAGCTTTCTTT. It is translated as CASSYPGATEAFF.

The chain employs TRBV7-2 and TRBJ2-1, with D possibly TRBD2 on 6 matching bases. Germline V gene data show CDR1 as SGHTA and CDR2 as FQGNSA. There are 15 residues in the CDR3. V was shortened by 8 bases and J by 4 bases, with 18 bases between the two germline ends. CDR3 protein: CASAVYLGGYNEQFF. CDR3 coding DNA: TGTGCCAGCGCGGTCTATTTGGGAGGATACAATGAGCAGTTCTTC.

The gene calls are TRBV7-2 and TRBJ1-4, with no clear D. V lost 4 bases and J lost 5, with 14 bases in between. The CDR3 is made up of 15 amino acids. Germline-derived CDR1 and CDR2 are SGHTA and FQGNSA. In nucleotides, the CDR3 is TGTGCCAGCAGCTCACCCCTAGAGAGAAATGAAAAACTGTTTTTT. Its protein product is CASSSPLERNEKLFF. The whole variable domain, remainder taken from reference TRBV7-2 and TRBJ1-4, is GAGVSQSPSNKVTEKGKDVELRCDPISGHTALYWYRQSLGQGLEFLIYFQGNSAPDKSGLPSDRFSAERTGGSVSTLTIQRTQQEDSAVYLCASSSPLERNEKLFFGSGTQLSVL.

This chain connects TRBV6-4 to TRBJ2-3, with 7 nucleotides matching TRBD2. J was trimmed by 2 bases and V by 5 bases; bases with no gene match: 7. Germline CDR1 reads MRHNA; CDR2 reads SNTAGT. This CDR3 region has 15 residues. In DNA form, the CDR3 reads TGTGCCAGCAGTCAAGCGGGGCAGGTCACAGATACGCAGTATTTT. Translating gives CASSQAGQVTDTQYF.

This clone showed up just a few times. The chain joins TRBV9 to TRBJ2-7; TRBD2 matches 9 bases. This CDR3 has 15 amino acids. Per the germline V gene, CDR1 is SGDLS and CDR2 is YYNGEE. J lost 3 bases, V lost 5 bases, and 9 bases had no gene match. The DNA of the CDR3 is TGTGCCAGCAGGGATCGAAGCGGGAGGCTCTACGAGCAGTACTTC. Its translation: CASRDRSGRLYEQYF. The variable domain in full, with the rest retrieved from reference TRBV9 and TRBJ2-7, is DSGVTQTPKHLITATGQRVTLRCSPRSGDLSVYWYQQSLDQGLQFLIQYYNGEERAKGNILERFSAQQFPDLHSELNLSSLELGDSALYFCASRDRSGRLYEQYFGPGTRLTVT.